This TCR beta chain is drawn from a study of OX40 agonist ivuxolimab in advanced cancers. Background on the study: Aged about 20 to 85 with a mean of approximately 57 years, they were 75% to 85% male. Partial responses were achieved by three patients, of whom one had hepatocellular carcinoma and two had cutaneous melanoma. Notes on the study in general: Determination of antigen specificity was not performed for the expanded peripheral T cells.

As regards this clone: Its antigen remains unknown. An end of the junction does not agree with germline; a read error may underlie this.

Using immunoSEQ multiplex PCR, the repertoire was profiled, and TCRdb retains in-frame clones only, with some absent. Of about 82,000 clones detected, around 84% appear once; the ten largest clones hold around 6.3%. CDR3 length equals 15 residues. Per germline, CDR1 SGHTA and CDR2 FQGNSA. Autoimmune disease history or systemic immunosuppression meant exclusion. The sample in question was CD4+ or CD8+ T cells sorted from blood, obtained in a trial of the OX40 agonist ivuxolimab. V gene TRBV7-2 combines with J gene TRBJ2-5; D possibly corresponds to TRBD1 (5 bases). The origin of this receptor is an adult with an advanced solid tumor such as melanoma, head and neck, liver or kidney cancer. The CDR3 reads CASSLSAGAQATQYF. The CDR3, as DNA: TGTGCCAGCAGCTTAAGTGCTGGGGCCCAAGCGACCCAGTACTTC. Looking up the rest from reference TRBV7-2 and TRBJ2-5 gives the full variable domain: GAGVSQSPSNKVTEKGKDVELRCDPISGHTALYWYRQSLGQGLEFLIYFQGNSAPDKSGLPSDRFSAERTGGSVSTLTIQRTQQEDSAVYLCASSLSAGAQATQYFGPGTRLLVL.